This TCR beta chain stems from a study of blood T cell repertoires in COVID-19. Assay used: immunoSEQ multiplex PCR; TCRdb lists only in-frame clones, some missing. In the table there are some 260,000 clones, 79% of which are singletons. Germline CDR1 LGHDT, CDR2 YNNKEL (reference sequence). The CDR3 has 16 residues. Trimming took 4 bases from V and 2 from J; bases not matched to a gene: 9. This TCR came from a woman in her 40s with active or convalescent COVID-19. Sequencing used peripheral blood. The rearrangement links TRBV3-1 (or the pseudogene TRBV3-2) to TRBJ2-5; 8 bases agree with TRBD2. The CDR3 bases are TGTGCCAGCAGCCCGCAACAGCGGGGGCTACAAGAGACCCAGTACTTC. Residues: CASSPQQRGLQETQYF.